This T cell receptor beta chain was sequenced during a study of cytomegalovirus exposure and HLA in healthy donors. With 5 bases removed from V and 6 bases from J, the gap between germline ends came to 22 bases. The CDR3 covers 16 residues. The V gene's germline CDR1 is SGHVS and CDR2 FQNEAQ. It was with 60 Vbeta and 13 Jbeta primers that the PCR ran. Measured with immunoSEQ multiplex PCR; TCRdb has only the in-frame clones, and not every one. The sample lists 80,000 to 130,000 clones; 76% were seen once. The TCR sequence derives from a woman aged 45-59 years in good health and CMV-seropositive. Source material: PBMCs. The genes are TRBV7-8 and TRBJ1-2; no definite D call. The CDR3 sequence: CASSRILPDTGHGYTF. The DNA of the CDR3 is TGTGCCAGCAGCCGAATCCTACCTGACACTGGTCATGGCTACACCTTC.